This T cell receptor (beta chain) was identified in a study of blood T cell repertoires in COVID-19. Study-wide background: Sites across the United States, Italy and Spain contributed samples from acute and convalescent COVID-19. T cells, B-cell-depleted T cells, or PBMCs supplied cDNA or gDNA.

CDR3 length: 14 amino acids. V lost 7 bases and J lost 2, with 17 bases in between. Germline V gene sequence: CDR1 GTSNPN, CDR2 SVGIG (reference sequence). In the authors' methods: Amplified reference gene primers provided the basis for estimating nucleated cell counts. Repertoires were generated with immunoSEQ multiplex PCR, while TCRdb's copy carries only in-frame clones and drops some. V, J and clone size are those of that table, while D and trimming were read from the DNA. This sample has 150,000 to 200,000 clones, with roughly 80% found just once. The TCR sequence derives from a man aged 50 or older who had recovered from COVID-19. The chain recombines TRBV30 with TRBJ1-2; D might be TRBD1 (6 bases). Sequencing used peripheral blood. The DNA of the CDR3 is TGTGCCTCCCCGGGGAGGGGGAGCAACTATGGCTACACCTTC. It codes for CASPGRGSNYGYTF.